These T cell receptor beta chains were read from a single sample in a study of T cell repertoires in cytomegalovirus infection. TCRdb ran MiXCR on the reads and lists one entry per CDR3 protein. This table holds a few hundred thousand distinct CDR3 sequences, 40% found once. The antigens these receptors bind are not known. The starting material was cultured PBMCs, obtained from culture after CMV antigen stimulation. These receptors came from a human donor in good health (CMV status not recorded). Some clones in this sample may be carry-over from other donors' samples. Each CDR3 is given with its conserved first and last residue. The order of the fields is V gene, J gene, clone size, D gene, CDR3 DNA, CDR3 protein. D genes are given only for firm matches. Some rows mark clone size as missing; the rest say once, few, many or name a class of expanded clone.

>TRBV12-3/TRBV12-4|TRBJ2-4|-|-
TGTGCCAGCGAAGGGATCCGAAAAAACATTCAGTACTTC
CASEGIRKNIQYF
>TRBV7-8|TRBJ2-1|few|-
TGTGCCAGCAGCTCCCTCTGGGATGAGCAGTTCTTC
CASSSLWDEQFF
>TRBV7-6|TRBJ1-1|-|-
TGTGCCAGCAGCTCCGGGACTTTGACTGAAGCTTTCTTT
CASSSGTLTEAFF
>TRBV6-2/TRBV6-3|TRBJ2-5|-|TRBD1
TGTGCCAGCAGCCCGGACAGGGTGTTGGAGACCCAGTACTTC
CASSPDRVLETQYF
>TRBV4-3|TRBJ2-7|-|-
TGCGCCAGCAGCCAATTTGAGGGGCAGTTCTACGAGCAGTACTTC
CASSQFEGQFYEQYF
>TRBV7-2|TRBJ2-1|-|-
TGTGCCAGCAGCTCCGCGACTAGAGGTGAGCAGTTCTTC
CASSSATRGEQFF
>TRBV5-1|TRBJ2-3|-|TRBD2
TGCGCCAGCAGCCCCTCGAGCGGGGGACCTAGCACAGATACGCAGTATTTT
CASSPSSGGPSTDTQYF
>TRBV29-1|TRBJ1-5|-|-
TGCAGCGTCGCGTGGGGGGGGGGCAATCAGCCCCAGCATTTT
CSVAWGGGNQPQHF
>TRBV25-1|TRBJ2-1|-|-
TGTGCCGCGGGGTGGAGAGGGAATGAGCAGTTCTTC
CAAGWRGNEQFF
>TRBV27|TRBJ1-4|few|TRBD1
TGTGCCAGCAGTCCGGGACAGGGTTGGGAAAAACTGTTTTTT
CASSPGQGWEKLFF
>TRBV15|TRBJ1-3|-|TRBD1
TGTGCCACCAGGCCATTGGACAGGGTACTACTCGGAAACACCATATATTTT
CATRPLDRVLLGNTIYF
>TRBV7-9|TRBJ2-4|few|-
TGTGCCAGCAGCTTCGGGTGGGCCAAAAACATTCAGTACTTC
CASSFGWAKNIQYF
>TRBV7-2|TRBJ2-5|-|TRBD2
TGTGCCAGCAGCGACCCTAGCGGGGGGGGGGAGACCCAGTACTTC
CASSDPSGGGETQYF
>TRBV6-5|TRBJ2-2|-|-
TGTGCCAGCAGTTACGGGTTGGGGGGAGGGGAGCTGTTTTTT
CASSYGLGGGELFF
>TRBV7-2|TRBJ2-5|-|TRBD1
TGTGCCAGCAGCTTAGCCCCCGGGGCAGGGGGCTGGGAGACCCAGTACTTC
CASSLAPGAGGWETQYF
>TRBV7-8|TRBJ2-1|few|-
TGTGCCAGCAGCCGATACGGACCCTCCCATGGGCAGTTCTTC
CASSRYGPSHGQFF
>TRBV9|TRBJ1-2|-|TRBD1
TGTGCCAGCAGCGAAGGGGGCCAGCTAAACTATGGCTACACCTTC
CASSEGGQLNYGYTF
>TRBV7-2|TRBJ2-5|-|TRBD2
TGTGCCAGCAGCTCCCTAGCGGGCAAAGAGACCCAGTACTTC
CASSSLAGKETQYF
>TRBV12-3/TRBV12-4|TRBJ2-2|-|TRBD2
TGTGCCAGCGAAGACCTAGCGGACAAAACCGGGGAGCTGTTTTTT
CASEDLADKTGELFF
>TRBV29-1|TRBJ1-5|-|-
TGCAGCGTTGGACATCAGCCCCAGCATTTT
CSVGHQPQHF
>TRBV6-1|TRBJ1-2|few|TRBD1
TGTGCCAGCAGTGAAGCGGAAGGGGACAGGGGAAGGGGCGGCTACACCTTC
CASSEAEGDRGRGGYTF
>TRBV27|TRBJ1-1|-|-
TGTGCCAGCAGCAGAGTCTTACATTTGAACACTGAAGCTTTCTTT
CASSRVLHLNTEAFF
>TRBV7-2|TRBJ2-1|few|TRBD2
TGTGCCAGCAGCGCATTCCCCTTAGCGGGAGGGGGGAATGAGCAGTTCTTC
CASSAFPLAGGGNEQFF
>TRBV4-3|TRBJ2-3|-|TRBD2
TGCGCCAGCAGCCCCTCCCGGACTAGCGGGATTGCGGGTACGCAGTATTTT
CASSPSRTSGIAGTQYF
>TRBV7-6|TRBJ2-7|-|TRBD1
TGTGCCAGCAGCTTCCGATCTACAGGGGGCGAGCAGTACTTC
CASSFRSTGGEQYF
>TRBV11-2|TRBJ2-7|-|-
TGTGCCAGCAGCTCCGCCCCCAGGGAACCCTACGAGCAGTACTTC
CASSSAPREPYEQYF
>TRBV28|TRBJ2-4|-|TRBD2
TGTGCCAGCAGTTTACGCCGACTAGCGGGGGCGGTAAACATTCAGTACTTC
CASSLRRLAGAVNIQYF
>TRBV7-9|TRBJ2-1|few|-
TGTGCCAGCAGCTTAGCGTTCGGGCAGGGGCAGTTCTTC
CASSLAFGQGQFF
>TRBV7-2|TRBJ2-2|-|-
TGTGCCAGCAGCGCGACAGCTACCGGGGAGCTGTTTTTT
CASSATATGELFF
>TRBV30|TRBJ2-7|-|-
TGTGCCTGGAGTGGAAACTACGAGCAGTACTTC
CAWSGNYEQYF
>TRBV7-2|TRBJ2-3|-|-
TGTGCCAGCAGCTTCGGCCAGGAGGAATGGGGGCAGTATTTT
CASSFGQEEWGQYF
>TRBV7-2|TRBJ2-3|-|-
TGTGCCAGCAGCTTAGCATTTAACGGAGGGGCCACAGATACGCAGTATTTT
CASSLAFNGGATDTQYF
>TRBV7-9|TRBJ1-4|-|TRBD1
TGTGCCAGCAGCCTCCGGGACAGGCAAGGGGGTGAAAAACTGTTTTTT
CASSLRDRQGGEKLFF
>TRBV5-3|TRBJ2-5|-|-
TGTGCCAGCAGCGAACCGGGACTTGAGGAGACCCAGTACTTC
CASSEPGLEETQYF
>TRBV4-1|TRBJ1-1|few|-
TGCGCCAGCAGCCGACCTGCGGGAGGAGCTTTCTTT
CASSRPAGGAFF
>TRBV2|TRBJ2-2|few|-
TGTGCCAGCATGATCGGGGGGAACACCGGGGAGCTGTTTTTT
CASMIGGNTGELFF
>TRBV25-1|TRBJ1-6|few|TRBD1
TGTGCCAGCAGACCGGGACAGGCGATCTATAATTCACCCCTCCACTTT
CASRPGQAIYNSPLHF
>TRBV5-6|TRBJ1-2|-|-
TGTGCCAGCAGCTACGAGGCGGGTGTAGATGGCTACACCTTC
CASSYEAGVDGYTF
>TRBV7-8|TRBJ2-3|-|TRBD2
TGTGCCAGCAGCGAATATAGCGGGAGCGGTTCAGATACGCAGTATTTT
CASSEYSGSGSDTQYF
>TRBV4-2|TRBJ1-2|-|-
TGTGCCAGCTCCCCCCGCCCAGGGTTTGTCTATGGCTACACCTTC
CASSPRPGFVYGYTF
>TRBV7-2|TRBJ1-1|few|-
TGTGCCAGCAGCTACACCGGGGGGGGGAACACTGAAGCTTTCTTT
CASSYTGGGNTEAFF
>TRBV7-2|TRBJ2-1|few|TRBD1
TGTGCCAGCAGCTACCCCGGGACAGGGGGTTACAATGAGCAGTTCTTC
CASSYPGTGGYNEQFF